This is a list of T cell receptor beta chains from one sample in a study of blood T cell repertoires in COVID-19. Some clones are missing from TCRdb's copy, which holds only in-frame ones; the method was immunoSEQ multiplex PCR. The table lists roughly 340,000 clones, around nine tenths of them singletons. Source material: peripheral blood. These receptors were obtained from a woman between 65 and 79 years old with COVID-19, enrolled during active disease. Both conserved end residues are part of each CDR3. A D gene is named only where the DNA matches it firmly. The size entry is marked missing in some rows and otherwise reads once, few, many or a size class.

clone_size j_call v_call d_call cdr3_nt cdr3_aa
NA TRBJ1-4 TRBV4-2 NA TGTGCCAGCAGCCAAGATGGGGCGGCTGCAACTAATGAAAAACTGTTTTTT CASSQDGAAATNEKLFF
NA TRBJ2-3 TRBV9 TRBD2 TGTGCCAGCAGCGTAGCGGGACTAGTTCATGGAGATACGCAGTATTTT CASSVAGLVHGDTQYF
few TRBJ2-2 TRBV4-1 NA TGCGCCAGCAGGTCGACAGGATCGCGCACCGGGGAGCTGTTTTTT CASRSTGSRTGELFF
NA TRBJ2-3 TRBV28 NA TGTGCCAGCAGTTTCTTGACGGACTCTAGCACAGATACGCAGTATTTT CASSFLTDSSTDTQYF
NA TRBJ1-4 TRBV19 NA TGTGCCAGTAGGGCCAGAACCGCTTCAACTAATGAAAAACTGTTTTTT CASRARTASTNEKLFF
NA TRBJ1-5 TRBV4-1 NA TGCGCCAGCAGCCAAGTGTCGAAGGGGGGCAATCAGCCCCAGCATTTT CASSQVSKGGNQPQHF
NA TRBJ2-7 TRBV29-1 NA TGCAGCGTTGAAAACACATACTACGAGCAGTACTTC CSVENTYYEQYF
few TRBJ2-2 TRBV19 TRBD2 TGTGCCAGTAGTATAGGAAGGGCTAGCGGGGGGGCCGGGGAGCTGTTTTTT CASSIGRASGGAGELFF
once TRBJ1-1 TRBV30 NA TGTGCCTGGAGTGTATTTGGGGCCACTGAAGCTTTCTTT CAWSVFGATEAFF
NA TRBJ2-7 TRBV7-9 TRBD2 TGTGCCAGCAGCTTCGGCGGGGGGCCAATAGAGCAGTACTTC CASSFGGGPIEQYF
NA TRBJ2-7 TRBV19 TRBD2 TGTGCCAGTAGTATTGGACTAGCGGGGGGGCCGTATGGATACGAGCAGTACTTC CASSIGLAGGPYGYEQYF
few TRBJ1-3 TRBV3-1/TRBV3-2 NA TGTGCCAGCAGCCCCGGGAGCTCTGGAAACACCATATATTTT CASSPGSSGNTIYF
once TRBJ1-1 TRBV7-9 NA TGTGCCAGCAGCCCTAGCTTCGGATTGAACACTGAAGCTTTCTTT CASSPSFGLNTEAFF
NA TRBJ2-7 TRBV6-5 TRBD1 TGTGCCAGCAGTTACTTTCGACAGGGGGCCAACGAGCAGTACTTC CASSYFRQGANEQYF
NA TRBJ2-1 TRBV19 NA TGTGCCAGTAGGCGCCGGGAATACAATGAGCAGTTCTTC CASRRREYNEQFF
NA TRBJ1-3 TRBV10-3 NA TGTGCCATCGGCGGGGGGGGAAACACCATATATTTT CAIGGGGNTIYF
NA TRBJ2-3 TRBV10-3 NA TGTGCCATCGCGGTTAAGGATACGCAGTATTTT CAIAVKDTQYF
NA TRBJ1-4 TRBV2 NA TGTGCCAGCAGCAACAGAAACAATGAAAAACTGTTTTTT CASSNRNNEKLFF
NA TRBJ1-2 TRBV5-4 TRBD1 TGTGCCAGCAGCCCCGGGACAGGGGGCGGTGGCTACACCTTC CASSPGTGGGGYTF
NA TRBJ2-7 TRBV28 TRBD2 TGTGCCAGCAGTCCTCGGGGGGGACACCTCGGGGAGCAGTACTTC CASSPRGGHLGEQYF
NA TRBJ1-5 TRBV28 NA TGTGCCAGCAGTTTATGGCAGGGGACCAATCAGCCCCAGCATTTT CASSLWQGTNQPQHF
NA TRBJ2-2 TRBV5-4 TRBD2 TGTGCCAGCAGCTTGCTGGGGGGGTCGACCGGGGAGCTGTTTTTT CASSLLGGSTGELFF
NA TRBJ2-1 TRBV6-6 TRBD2 TGTGCCAGCAGTCCTACCCCGGGACTAGCGGGGGTCTCCTACAATGAGCAGTTCTTC CASSPTPGLAGVSYNEQFF
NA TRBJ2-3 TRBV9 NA TGTGCCAGCAGCGCAATAGAGGGGGGGCCGACAGATACGCAGTATTTT CASSAIEGGPTDTQYF
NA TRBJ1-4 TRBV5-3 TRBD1 TGTGCCAGAAGCTTGGAGGGACAGGGACAGGAAAAACTGTTTTTT CARSLEGQGQEKLFF
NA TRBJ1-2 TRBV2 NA TGTGCCAGCGAACGACTGGCTAACTATGGCTACACCTTC CASERLANYGYTF
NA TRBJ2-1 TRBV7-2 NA TGTGCCAGCAGCCCTCATAGGGGGTTCGATGAGCAGTTCTTC CASSPHRGFDEQFF
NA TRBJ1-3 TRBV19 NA TGTGCCAGTAGTATGGAGAGGTTCTCTGGAAACACCATATATTTT CASSMERFSGNTIYF
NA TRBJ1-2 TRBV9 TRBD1 TGTGCCAGCAGCGGGGCAACAGGGGCCTATGGCTACACCTTC CASSGATGAYGYTF
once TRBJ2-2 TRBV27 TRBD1 TGTGCCAGCAGTCCGCGAGGGACAGGGAGGACCGGGGAGCTGTTTTTT CASSPRGTGRTGELFF
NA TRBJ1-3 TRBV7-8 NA TGTGCCAGCAGCTTAGACGGACTCTCTGGAAACACCATATATTTT CASSLDGLSGNTIYF
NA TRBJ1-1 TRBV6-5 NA TGTGCCAGCAGTACCGGGAGTTCTGAAGCTTTCTTT CASSTGSSEAFF
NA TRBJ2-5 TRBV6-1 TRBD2 TGTGCCAGCAGGGAACATAGCGGGGGGGCTCCGGAGACCCAGTACTTC CASREHSGGAPETQYF
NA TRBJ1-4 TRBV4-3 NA TGCGCCAGCAGCCAAGATCGGTTAGGAGCCGTCTACGAAAAACTGTTTTTT CASSQDRLGAVYEKLFF
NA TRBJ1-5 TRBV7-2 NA TGTGCCAGCAGCTTAGCGTACTACCAGCCCCAGCATTTT CASSLAYYQPQHF
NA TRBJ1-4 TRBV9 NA TGTGCCAGCAGCGTAGATCGGACAGCAACTAATGAAAAACTGTTTTTT CASSVDRTATNEKLFF
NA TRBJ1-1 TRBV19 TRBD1 TGTGCCAGTAGTATCCGGACAGGCTTGAACACTGAAGCTTTCTTT CASSIRTGLNTEAFF
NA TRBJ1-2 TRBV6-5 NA TGTGCCAGCAGTTCGGACACCAATGGATACTATGGCTACACCTTC CASSSDTNGYYGYTF
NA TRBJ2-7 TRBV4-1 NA TGCGCCAGCAGCCAAGTTTTCACACAGTACCTTTCCGAGCAGTACTTC CASSQVFTQYLSEQYF
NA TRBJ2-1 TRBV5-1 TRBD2 TGCGCCAGCAGCTTGGTAGCGGGGGGCGACAATGAGCAGTTCTTC CASSLVAGGDNEQFF
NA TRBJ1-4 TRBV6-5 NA TGTGCCAGCCTCTTTACGAGTGAAAAACTGTTTTTT CASLFTSEKLFF
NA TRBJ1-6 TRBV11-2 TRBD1 TGTGCCAGCAGACCGTCGGACAGGGGATCTAATTCACCCCTCCACTTT CASRPSDRGSNSPLHF
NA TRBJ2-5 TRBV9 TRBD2 TGTGCCAGCAGCGGTAGCGGGGGGGCGGAGACCCAGTACTTC CASSGSGGAETQYF